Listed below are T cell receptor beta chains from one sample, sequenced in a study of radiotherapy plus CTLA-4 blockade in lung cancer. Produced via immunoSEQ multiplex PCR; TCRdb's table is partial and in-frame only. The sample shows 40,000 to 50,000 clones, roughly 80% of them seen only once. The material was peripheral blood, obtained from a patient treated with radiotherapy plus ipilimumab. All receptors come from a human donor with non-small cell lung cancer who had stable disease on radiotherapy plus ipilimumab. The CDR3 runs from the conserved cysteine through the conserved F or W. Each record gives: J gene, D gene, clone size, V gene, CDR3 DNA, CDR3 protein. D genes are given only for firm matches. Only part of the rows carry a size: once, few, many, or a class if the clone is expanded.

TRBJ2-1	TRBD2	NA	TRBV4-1	TGCGCCAGCAGCCAAGGAGGCAGCGGGAGCTCCTACAATGAGCAGTTCTTC	CASSQGGSGSSYNEQFF
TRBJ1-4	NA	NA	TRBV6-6	TGTGCCAGCACTACATTGAGACAGACTAATGAAAAACTGTTTTTT	CASTTLRQTNEKLFF
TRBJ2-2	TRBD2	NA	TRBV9	TGTGCCAGCAGCGTAGTGGGACTAGCGGCAAACACCGGGGAGCTGTTTTTT	CASSVVGLAANTGELFF
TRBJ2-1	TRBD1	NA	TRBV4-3	TGCGCCAGCAGCTACGGACAGGGGGCGTCCTACAATGAGCAGTTCTTC	CASSYGQGASYNEQFF
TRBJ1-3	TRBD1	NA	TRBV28	TGTGCCAGCAGTGTAGGGACAGCTGTCTCTGGAAACACCATATATTTT	CASSVGTAVSGNTIYF
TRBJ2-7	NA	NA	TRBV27	TGTGCCAGCGGGGGGACAGACTCCTACGAGCAGTACTTC	CASGGTDSYEQYF
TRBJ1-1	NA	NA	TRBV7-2	TGTGCCAGCAGGTCCCCTCAGGCAATGAACACTGAAGCTTTCTTT	CASRSPQAMNTEAFF
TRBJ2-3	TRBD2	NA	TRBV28	TGTGCCAGCAGTTTCATTGTCAGCGGGAGGTCAGATACGCAGTATTTT	CASSFIVSGRSDTQYF
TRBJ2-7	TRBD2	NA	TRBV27	TGTGCCAGCAGGGCTAGCGGGAACTACGAGCAGTACTTC	CASRASGNYEQYF
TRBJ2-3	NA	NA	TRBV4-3	TGCGCCAGCAGCCAAGAGGGGGGGCCTGAAAGGAATACGCAGTATTTT	CASSQEGGPERNTQYF
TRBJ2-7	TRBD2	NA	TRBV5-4	TGTGCCAGCAGCCACGACCCGGGACTAGCGGGAGTTGGGCAGTACTTC	CASSHDPGLAGVGQYF
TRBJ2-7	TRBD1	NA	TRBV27	TGTGCCAGCAGTCTCCGGACAGGGGCCCTCTACGAGCAGTACTTC	CASSLRTGALYEQYF
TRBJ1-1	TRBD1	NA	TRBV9	TGTGCCAGCAGCACGGGACAGTGGGACACTGAAGCTTTCTTT	CASSTGQWDTEAFF
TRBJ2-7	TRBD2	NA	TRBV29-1	TGCAGCGTTGAAGTGAGGGAGGGCTTTGACGAGCAGTACTTC	CSVEVREGFDEQYF
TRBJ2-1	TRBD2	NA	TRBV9	TGTGCCAGCAGCGTAGGGACTAGCGGGAGCAATGAGCAGTTCTTC	CASSVGTSGSNEQFF
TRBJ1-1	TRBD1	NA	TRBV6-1	TGTGCCAGCAGTGCCTCCGGGACAGGGTGGTTCACTGAAGCTTTCTTT	CASSASGTGWFTEAFF
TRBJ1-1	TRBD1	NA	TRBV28	TGTGCCAGCATTGGGAGGACAGGTGGGGATGGCACTGAAGCTTTCTTT	CASIGRTGGDGTEAFF
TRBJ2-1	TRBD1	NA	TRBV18	TGTGCCAGCTCACCATCTGGACAGGGTGAGGGTGAGCAGTTCTTC	CASSPSGQGEGEQFF
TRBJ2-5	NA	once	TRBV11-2	TGTGCCAGCAGCTTCGTAGGGGATGCACGAGAGACCCAGTACTTC	CASSFVGDARETQYF
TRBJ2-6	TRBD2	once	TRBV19	TGTGCCAGTAGTATAGCGGGAGGATCTGGGGCCAACGTCCTGACTTTC	CASSIAGGSGANVLTF
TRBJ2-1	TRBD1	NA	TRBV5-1	TGCGCCAGCAGCGGTGCCGGGACAGGGAAAGGCAATGAGCAGTTCTTC	CASSGAGTGKGNEQFF
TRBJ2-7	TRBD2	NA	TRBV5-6	TGTGCCAGCAGCTTGTCGCAGGGACTAGCGGGAGTCGCAGAGCAGTACTTC	CASSLSQGLAGVAEQYF
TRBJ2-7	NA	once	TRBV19	TGTGCCAGTAGTATCGGGACACGGAGCGAGCAGTACTTC	CASSIGTRSEQYF
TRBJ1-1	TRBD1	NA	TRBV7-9	TGTGCCAGCAGCTCAGCAGGGGGCGTCACTGAAGCTTTCTTT	CASSSAGGVTEAFF
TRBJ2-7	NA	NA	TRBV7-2	TGTGCCAGCAGCTTGAGTCCCAGGGATAAGTACGAGCAGTACTTC	CASSLSPRDKYEQYF
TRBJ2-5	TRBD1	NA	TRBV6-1	TGTGCCAGCAGTGAATGGTATATGGGACAGCAAGAGACCCAGTACTTC	CASSEWYMGQQETQYF
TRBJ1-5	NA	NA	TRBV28	TGTGCCAGCAGCACACGGAGGGTGCGGGGGACTCAGCCCCAGCATTTT	CASSTRRVRGTQPQHF
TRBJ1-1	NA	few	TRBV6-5	TGTGCCAGCAGTTACTCGAGTGGACAGTACACTGAAGCTTTCTTT	CASSYSSGQYTEAFF
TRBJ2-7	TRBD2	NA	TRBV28	TGTGCCAGCGGGTCGCCGGGACTAGCGGGAGAAACCTACGAGCAGTACTTC	CASGSPGLAGETYEQYF
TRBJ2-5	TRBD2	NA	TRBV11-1	TGTGCCAGCGGACTAGCTGGGGAGACCCAGTACTTC	CASGLAGETQYF
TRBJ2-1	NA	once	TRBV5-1	TGCGCCAGCAGCTTGGAAGGTCAGCGGATCCTCTACAATGAGCAGTTCTTC	CASSLEGQRILYNEQFF
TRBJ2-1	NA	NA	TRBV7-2	TGTGCCAGCAGCCCACGACTCACGACGAGTGAGCAGTTCTTC	CASSPRLTTSEQFF
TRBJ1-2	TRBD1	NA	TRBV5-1	TGCGCCAGCAGCCCCGGGACAGGGAACTATGGCTACACCTTC	CASSPGTGNYGYTF
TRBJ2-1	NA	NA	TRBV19	TGTGCCAGTAGTGGCGGGATCCCCTACAATGAGCAGTTCTTC	CASSGGIPYNEQFF
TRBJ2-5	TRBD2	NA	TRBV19	TGTGCCAGTAGTAGGGGGGGAAGGGGGACCCAGTACTTC	CASSRGGRGTQYF
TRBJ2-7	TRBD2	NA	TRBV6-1	TGTGCCAGCAGTGGGCTAGCGGGAATCTACGAGCAGTACTTC	CASSGLAGIYEQYF
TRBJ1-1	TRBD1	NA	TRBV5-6	TGTGCCAGCAGGCGGACAGGGGCGGACACTGAAGCTTTCTTT	CASRRTGADTEAFF
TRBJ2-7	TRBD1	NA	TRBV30	TGTGCCTGGAGACTCCGGGACAGGGCTTACGAGCAGTACTTC	CAWRLRDRAYEQYF
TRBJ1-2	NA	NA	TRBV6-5	TGTGCCAGCAGTAGACAGGTGAACTATGGCTACACCTTC	CASSRQVNYGYTF
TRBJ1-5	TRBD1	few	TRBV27	TGTGCCAGCAGAGCCGGGACAGTTAGCAATCAGCCCCAGCATTTT	CASRAGTVSNQPQHF
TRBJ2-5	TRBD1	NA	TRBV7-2	TGTGCCAGCAGCCTCATCCCATCGACAGGGGGGGAGACCCAGTACTTC	CASSLIPSTGGETQYF
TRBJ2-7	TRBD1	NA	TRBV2	TGTGCCAGCAGAGAGCCGGGACAGGGAGCCGGGGAGCAGTACTTC	CASREPGQGAGEQYF
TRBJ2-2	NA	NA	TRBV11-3	TGTGCCAGCAGCTTAGACAGAACCAACACCGGGGAGCTGTTTTTT	CASSLDRTNTGELFF
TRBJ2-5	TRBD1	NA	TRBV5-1	TGCGCCAGCAGCTGGGACAGTATTCAAGAGACCCAGTACTTC	CASSWDSIQETQYF
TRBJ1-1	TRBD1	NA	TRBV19	TGTGCCAGTAAAAGGGGGCGAGGCACTGAAGCTTTCTTT	CASKRGRGTEAFF
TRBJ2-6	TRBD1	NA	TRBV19	TGTGCCAGTCACAGGGACAGGAGGAGCTCTGGGGCCAACGTCCTGACTTTC	CASHRDRRSSGANVLTF
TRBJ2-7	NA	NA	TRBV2	TGTGCCAGCACTTACAGGGCCGGGTCCTACGAGCAGTACTTC	CASTYRAGSYEQYF
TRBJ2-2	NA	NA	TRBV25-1	TGTGCCAGCAGTGACAGGACAGTGAACACCGGGGAGCTGTTTTTT	CASSDRTVNTGELFF
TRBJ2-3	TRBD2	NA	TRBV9	TGTGCCAGCAGCGTAAGCGGGGGCCACACAGATACGCAGTATTTT	CASSVSGGHTDTQYF
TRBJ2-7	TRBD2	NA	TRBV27	TGTGCCAGCAGTTTAACTAGCGGGAGAACGCCCGAGCAGTACTTC	CASSLTSGRTPEQYF
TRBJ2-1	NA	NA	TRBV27	TGTGCCAGCAGTCGGGCAGGGGTATACAATGAGCAGTTCTTC	CASSRAGVYNEQFF
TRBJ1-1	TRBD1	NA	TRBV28	TGTGCCAGCAGACCTCTCCAGGGGGACACTGAAGCTTTCTTT	CASRPLQGDTEAFF
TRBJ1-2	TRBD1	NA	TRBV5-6	TGTGCCAGCAGCTCGGGACAGGTGATTTTCTATGGCTACACCTTC	CASSSGQVIFYGYTF
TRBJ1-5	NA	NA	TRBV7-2	TGTGCCAGCAGCCCTCGGTGGAATCAGCCCCAGCATTTT	CASSPRWNQPQHF
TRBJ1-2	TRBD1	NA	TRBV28	TGTGCCAGCACCGGGACAGGGATCCTTGGTCCTTCTGGCTACACCTTC	CASTGTGILGPSGYTF
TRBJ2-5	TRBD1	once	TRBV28	TGTGCCAGCAGTCGGATTGGACAGGGCGGAGAGACCCAGTACTTC	CASSRIGQGGETQYF
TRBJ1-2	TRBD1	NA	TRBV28	TGTGCCAGTACAGGGGGCCTTGGCTACACCTTC	CASTGGLGYTF
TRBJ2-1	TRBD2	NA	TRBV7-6	TGTGCCAGCAGCCAAGGTCGACTAGCGGGCAAACGCGACAATGAGCAGTTCTTC	CASSQGRLAGKRDNEQFF